This T cell receptor beta chain appears in the sequencing data of a study of PD-L1 blockade in urothelial cancer. At the level of the study: Men with urothelial cancer arising in the bladder made up most of the roughly 30 patients. Prior exposure to chemotherapy in patients amounted to 0 to 3 regimens received.

This CDR3 spans 15 amino acids. The germline CDR1 and CDR2 sequences are SGHAT and FQNNGV. V gave up 4 bases and J gave up 8 bases; unmatched junction bases: 14. Produced via immunoSEQ multiplex PCR; TCRdb's table is partial and in-frame only. The sample carries tens of thousands of clones, almost 85% recorded once. The sequence derives from a man aged 65 to 85 with urothelial cancer. The rearrangement uses TRBV11-2 and TRBJ2-7; 7 nucleotides agree with TRBD2. This specimen was PBMCs, taken around atezolizumab (anti-PD-L1) treatment. CDR3: CASSSRTTSAVKQYF. DNA for the CDR3: TGTGCCAGCAGCTCCCGGACCACTAGCGCCGTGAAGCAGTACTTC.